Below are 23 T cell receptor beta chains sequenced from a single sample in a study of neurological immune-mediated disorders. TCRdb re-derived calls from the 5' RACE reads in MiXCR, one entry per CDR3 protein. Found here are about 80,000 distinct CDR3 sequences, 4.5% to 7.5% of them singletons; the top ten hold 6.5% to 9.5%. Time point indicated: longitudinal time-point 2. Sequences were obtained from PBMCs. Source of these receptors: a woman in her sixties or seventies with multiple sclerosis.

The sample holds many counts of this clonotype. This chain links TRBV28 with TRBJ1-5, with D tentatively TRBD1 (5 bases). V gave up 5 bases and J gave up 3 bases, with 11 bases separating them. The CDR3 is 14 residues long. Germline V gene sequence: CDR1 MDHEN, CDR2 SYDVKM. The CDR3 DNA sequence: TGTGCCAGCAGTACGGGGACTTACAATCAGCCCCAGCATTTT. This encodes CASSTGTYNQPQHF.

This clonotype was counted between two and nine times. V gene TRBV6-6 combines with J gene TRBJ2-7, with D possibly matching TRBD2 (5 bases). The CDR3 is 15 residues long. Germline lookup yields CDR1 MNHNY and CDR2 SVGAGI (reference sequence). Trimming took off 2 bases at V and 3 bases at J, with 14 bases between the two ends. The CDR3 loop is CASSYGLQENYEQYF. DNA for the CDR3: TGTGCCAGCAGTTACGGACTTCAAGAAAACTACGAGCAGTACTTC.

The chain carries TRBV5-5 and TRBJ2-1, with 12 bases matching TRBD2. The V segment lost 4 bases and the J segment 3 bases; nucleotides outside the gene matches: 2. Germline V lookup: CDR1 SGHKS, CDR2 YYEKEE (reference sequence). CDR3 length: 15 amino acids. The CDR3 sequence: CASSTLAGGYNEQFF. CDR3 bases: TGTGCCAGCAGCACACTAGCGGGGGGCTACAATGAGCAGTTCTTC.

In its sample, this clonotype was seen many times. The V and J genes are TRBV7-6 and TRBJ2-7; the match to TRBD1 covers 9 bases. J lost 3 bases, V lost 6 bases, and 9 bases had no gene match. The CDR3 runs 15 residues. In germline, CDR1 is SGHVS, CDR2 FNYEAQ. The CDR3, as DNA: TGTGCCAGCAGTTTTACCCGGGACAGGGTCTACGAGCAGTACTTC. Protein: CASSFTRDRVYEQYF.

This clonotype was picked up many times. The chain links TRBV27 to TRBJ1-2; D not certain. Deletions cut 8 bases from V and 4 bases from J, with 14 bases between. CDR1 is MNHEY and CDR2 is SMNVEV in the germline V gene (reference sequence). The length of the CDR3 is 13 residues. CDR3 in amino acids: CASRSAGTYGYTF. In nucleotides, the CDR3 is TGTGCCAGCCGTTCGGCAGGTACCTATGGCTACACCTTC.

There are many counts of this clonotype. CDR3 coding DNA: TGCAGTGCTAGAGATCTGGAGGGGCATAGCAATCAGCCCCAGCATTTT. Protein sequence: CSARDLEGHSNQPQHF. The chain combines TRBV20-1 with TRBJ1-5; maybe TRBD1 (5 bases). This CDR3 comprises 16 residues. V lost 0 bases and J 0 bases, leaving 12 bases between the germline ends. CDR1 DFQATT and CDR2 SNEGSKA come from the germline V gene (reference sequence).

In its sample, this clonotype was seen many times. The rearrangement joins TRBV15 to TRBJ1-6; D unclear. The CDR3 has 11 residues. Trimming shortened V by 5 bases and J by 13 bases, and 9 bases separated the two germline ends. Germline V gene sequence: CDR1 LNHNV, CDR2 YYDKDF (reference sequence). CDR3 nucleotide sequence: TGTGCCACCAGCCAACCGGGGCCCCTCCACTTT. Its protein is CATSQPGPLHF. Filled out from reference TRBV15 and TRBJ1-6, the complete variable domain reads DAMVIQNPRYQVTQFGKPVTLSCSQTLNHNVMYWYQQKSSQAPKLLFHYYDKDFNNEADTPDNFQSRRPNTSFCFLDIRSPGLGDTAMYLCATSQPGPLHFGNGTRLTVT.

This clonotype was counted many times. The chain recombines TRBV12-3 or TRBV12-4 with TRBJ2-2; TRBD2 might be the D (8 bases). The CDR3 covers 17 residues. With 7 bases removed from V and 1 base from J, the gap between germline ends came to 19 bases. The CDR3 loop is CASTKGGLAGNTGELFF. DNA for the CDR3: TGTGCCAGCACCAAAGGGGGCCTAGCGGGGAACACCGGGGAGCTGTTTTTT.

This clonotype showed up many times. The V and J genes are TRBV20-1 and TRBJ2-3; 10 bases agree with TRBD2. The trim removed 3 bases at V and 2 bases at J, leaving 14 bases unmatched. This CDR3 contains 18 residues. Germline CDR1 is DFQATT and CDR2 is SNEGSKA (reference sequence). The CDR3 bases are TGCAGTGCTAGGATTGGAACTAGCGGGGCCGCCGTCACAGATACGCAGTATTTT. This sequence encodes CSARIGTSGAAVTDTQYF.

This clonotype was counted ten times or more. The gene calls are TRBV5-1 and TRBJ2-5; 9 bases map to TRBD2. CDR3 length equals 16 residues. Per germline, CDR1 SGHRS and CDR2 YFSETQ. V dropped 3 bases and J dropped 7; count of bases not matched to a gene: 13. In nucleotides, the CDR3 is TGCGCCAGCAGCTGGGTTGTTGGACTAGCGTTCGGGACCCAGTACTTC. Residues: CASSWVVGLAFGTQYF.

This clonotype was seen ten or more times. J is TRBJ1-1 and V is TRBV4-1, with 8 bases identical to TRBD1. There are 15 residues in the CDR3. Trimming took 0 bases from V and 3 from J; bases not matched to a gene: 3. Germline values: CDR1 MGHRA, CDR2 YSYEKL. The CDR3 here is CASSQEVTGDTEAFF. For the CDR3, the DNA is TGCGCCAGCAGCCAAGAGGTGACAGGGGACACTGAAGCTTTCTTT.

There are many counts of this clonotype. CDR3 amino acids: CASSLRAGEQYF. The DNA for the CDR3 is TGTGCCAGCAGCTTGCGGGCGGGGGAGCAGTACTTC. The J gene is TRBJ2-7, the V gene TRBV7-9; possible D gene TRBD2, 6 bases. CDR3 length: 12 residues. Deletions cut 3 bases from V and 7 bases from J, with 10 bases between. Germline V gene data show CDR1 as SEHNR and CDR2 as FQNEAQ (reference sequence).

There are many counts of this clonotype. The CDR3 reads CASSLNGNEQFF. The CDR3 DNA is TGTGCCAGCAGCTTGAACGGCAATGAGCAGTTCTTC. This rearrangement joins TRBV5-5 to TRBJ2-1; D is unresolved. Trimming removed 1 base at V and 6 bases at J, with 5 bases between. This CDR3 spans 12 amino acids. Per germline, CDR1 SGHKS and CDR2 YYEKEE (reference sequence).

This clonotype was seen repeatedly, ten times or more. The chain combines TRBV25-1 with TRBJ2-1; TRBD2 matches at 11 bases. This CDR3 is 16 amino acids long. Germline V CDR1 and CDR2: MGHDK, SYGVNS. J lost 7 bases, V lost 4 bases, and 9 bases had no gene match. CDR3 loop: CASSVLAGGAKNEQFF. Here the CDR3 DNA reads TGTGCCAGCAGTGTCTTAGCGGGGGGGGCCAAGAATGAGCAGTTCTTC.

The sample holds many counts of this clonotype. J is TRBJ2-7 and V is TRBV19; 10 nucleotides align to TRBD2. The CDR3 is 13 residues long. V lost 9 bases, J lost 2 bases, and 4 bases stayed unmatched. Germline-derived CDR1 and CDR2 are LNHDA and SQIVND (reference sequence). CDR3 amino acids: CASSLAGAYEQYF. CDR3 bases: TGTGCCAGCTCCCTAGCGGGGGCCTACGAGCAGTACTTC. Full variable domain (rest looked up from reference TRBV19 and TRBJ2-7): DGGITQSPKYLFRKEGQNVTLSCEQNLNHDAMYWYRQDPGQGLRLIYYSQIVNDFQKGDIAEGYSVSREKKESFPLTVTSAQKNPTAFYLCASSLAGAYEQYFGPGTRLTVT.

This clonotype was seen many times. The rearrangement joins TRBV6-1 to TRBJ2-3, with D perhaps TRBD1 (5 bases). This CDR3 has 15 amino acids. CDR1 is MNHNS and CDR2 is SASEGT in the germline V gene. The V end lost 4 bases, the J end lost 6 bases, and 17 bases lay between the germline ends. DNA of the CDR3: TGTGCCAGCAGTGTCGGACAAACGGGCGGCGATACGCAGTATTTT. Its protein is CASSVGQTGGDTQYF.

This clonotype was counted a few times. The chain has TRBV6-5 and TRBJ2-1; no definite D call. CDR1 is MNHEY, CDR2 SVGAGI, per germline. V was shortened by 7 bases and J by 9 bases, with 25 bases between the two germline ends. The CDR3 sequence is 16 residues long. The CDR3 loop reads CASTRHGRSPTGEQFF. In DNA form, the CDR3 reads TGTGCCAGCACTCGCCACGGACGCTCCCCAACCGGTGAGCAGTTCTTC.

At least ten counts were recorded for this clonotype. CDR3 sequence reads: CSVEGRALGETQYF. In nucleotides, the CDR3 is TGCAGCGTTGAAGGGCGCGCCTTGGGGGAGACCCAGTACTTC. The V call is TRBV29-1, the J call TRBJ2-5; D not certain. Looked up from germline, CDR1 is SQVTM and CDR2 is ANQGSEA. The V end was cut by 1 base, the J end by 5 bases, with 14 bases between. This CDR3 has 14 amino acids.

Many counts were recorded for this clonotype. This sequence joins TRBV5-1 and TRBJ1-6; 9 bases fit TRBD1. The CDR3 is 15 residues long. Germline V gene sequence: CDR1 SGHRS, CDR2 YFSETQ. V lost 4 bases, J lost 10 bases, and 9 bases stayed unmatched. The CDR3 loop is CASSPTTGGNSPLHF. In DNA form, the CDR3 reads TGCGCCAGCAGCCCCACGACAGGGGGTAACTCACCCCTCCACTTT.

This clonotype has at least ten counts. A read error may account for a junction end that differs from germline. The rearrangement uses TRBV5-1 and TRBJ2-7; no definite D call. The CDR3 totals 14 residues. Per the germline V gene, CDR1 is SGHRS and CDR2 is YFSETQ. CDR3 amino acids: CASRGLGPSHEQYF. The CDR3 DNA is TGCGCCAGCAGAGGTCTGGGTCCCTCCCACGAGCAGTACTTC.

This clonotype was detected ten times or more. The V call is TRBV20-1, the J call TRBJ1-2; D ambiguous. CDR3 length: 12 amino acids. Germline CDR1 reads DFQATT; CDR2 reads SNEGSKA (reference sequence). The V end was cut by 6 bases, the J end by 0 bases, with 8 bases between. CDR3 DNA sequence: TGCAGTGCCACCTCTTCTAACTATGGCTACACCTTC. Encoded protein: CSATSSNYGYTF.

This clonotype appeared a few times. The chain carries TRBV7-7 and TRBJ2-3, with no clear D. The germline gives CDR1 SSHAT, CDR2 FNYEAQ (reference sequence). The CDR3 runs 14 residues. Trimming stripped 1 base from V and 2 bases from J, with 7 bases between. Written as DNA, the CDR3 is TGTGCCAGCAGCTTAGAGACGGACACAGATACGCAGTATTTT. This encodes CASSLETDTDTQYF.

With respect to this clonotype: It may be a read error: a sequence one base away is much more abundant. The rearrangement links TRBV5-5 to TRBJ1-3; no clear D gene. V was pared by 4 bases and J by 2 bases, with 19 bases between. This CDR3 has 17 amino acids. Germline CDR1 is SGHKS and CDR2 is YYEKEE (reference sequence). The CDR3 DNA sequence: TGTGCCAGCAGCCGTGCGGGAGGCCCGACCACTGGAAACACCATATATTTT. Protein product: CASSRAGGPTTGNTIYF.